Sequencing of this T cell receptor (beta chain) was carried out in a study of shared clonotypes between healthy human individuals. Using immunoSEQ multiplex PCR, the repertoire was profiled, and TCRdb retains in-frame clones only, with some absent. The repertoire has around 690,000 clones, about 90% of them found once; the top ten carry 34%. CD45RO+ cells plus CCR7-negative CD45RA+ TemRA cells formed CD8 memory. Findings and limits, study-wide: Tissue TCR repertoires likely differ from these blood-only repertoires. Relative to clonotypes present in all four donors, those not shared had lower generation probabilities.

In regard to this clone: Antigen specificity is unknown.

The CDR3 loop spans 16 amino acids. Between the trimmed V and J ends, which lost 2 bases and 1 base, there was a span of 14 bases. CDR1 and CDR2 (germline): MNHEY, SVGAGI. The chain recombines TRBV6-5 with TRBJ1-1; no reliable D call. This receptor was obtained from a young man in good health. Some clones in this sample may be carry-over from other donors' samples. What was sequenced was memory CD8+ T cells from PBMCs. Subset defined: CD45RO+ cells pooled with CCR7-negative TemRA cells. This CDR3 is CASSYHPGNGNTEAFF. For the CDR3, the DNA is TGTGCCAGCAGTTACCATCCGGGGAACGGGAACACTGAAGCTTTCTTT.